The 14 T cell receptor beta chains given below trace back to one sample, sequenced in a study of T cells in Graves' hyperthyroidism and ophthalmopathy. Amplified TCR beta CDR3 regions derived from RNA transcripts. Researchers ran a first-round RT-PCR on the TCR CDR3 using the HTBI primer set. TCRdb itself ran the multiplex PCR reads through MiXCR, one entry per CDR3 protein. This sample has about 340,000 distinct CDR3 sequences, with 21% found just once. Sequenced material: blood. The receptors come from a woman aged 50 to 60 with Graves' hyperthyroidism.

This clonotype was picked up many times. The chain is built from TRBV28 and TRBJ1-5; D is undetermined. This CDR3 has 14 residues. Germline V lookup: CDR1 MDHEN, CDR2 SYDVKM. V lost 3 bases, J lost 5 bases, and 11 bases lay in between. In DNA form, the CDR3 reads TGTGCCAGCAGTTTCCGGCAAAGGTATCAGCCCCAGCATTTT. Its translation is CASSFRQRYQPQHF.

This clonotype turned up a few times. V and J are TRBV28 and TRBJ1-1, with a tentative D call TRBD1 (6 bases). Germline CDR1 MDHEN, CDR2 SYDVKM. V shed 8 bases and J shed 0 bases, with 19 bases lying between them. This CDR3 region has 16 residues. The CDR3 region has the DNA TGTGCCAGCGTCGTACTCGCAGGGGCAATGAACACTGAAGCTTTCTTT. Amino acid sequence: CASVVLAGAMNTEAFF.

The chain couples TRBV25-1 to TRBJ2-5; D remains unclear. This CDR3 spans 14 amino acids. V was shortened by 2 bases and J by 5 bases, with 12 bases between the two germline ends. Germline V lookup: CDR1 MGHDK, CDR2 SYGVNS. CDR3 coding DNA: TGTGCCAGCAGTGAAGCTAGGATAACCGAGACCCAGTACTTC. This gives the protein CASSEARITETQYF.

In its sample, this clonotype was seen many times. The rearrangement joins TRBV28 to TRBJ1-2; no definite D call. Per the germline V gene, CDR1 is MDHEN and CDR2 is SYDVKM. The CDR3 is 13 amino acids. V was pared by 1 base and J by 5 bases, with 8 bases between. CDR3 bases: TGTGCCAGCAGTTTATCAACACAGTATGGCTACACCTTC. Protein sequence: CASSLSTQYGYTF.

This clonotype occurred many times. The chain employs TRBV6-1 and TRBJ1-5; 8 positions match TRBD1. CDR1 is MNHNS, CDR2 SASEGT, per germline. Losses at the gene ends were 6 bases for V and 3 bases for J; bases not matched to a gene: 7. CDR3 length: 15 residues. CDR3 sequence: CASRKQGVNNQPQHF. In nucleotides, the CDR3 is TGTGCCAGCAGAAAACAGGGGGTTAACAATCAGCCCCAGCATTTT.

V is TRBV9 and J is TRBJ1-1; maybe TRBD1 (6 bases). CDR1 and CDR2 from the germline V gene are SGDLS and YYNGEE. With 0 bases removed from V and 3 bases from J, the gap between germline ends came to 12 bases. The CDR3 length is 15 residues. Written as DNA, the CDR3 is TGTGCCAGCAGCGTAGTAGGGGGAGGGGACACTGAAGCTTTCTTT. This gives the protein CASSVVGGGDTEAFF.

The chain is built from TRBV5-4 and TRBJ2-7; 14 nucleotides match TRBD2. From germline, CDR1 is SGHNT and CDR2 YYREEE (reference sequence). The V and J ends lost 2 bases and 5 bases, in that order; junction bases with no gene match: 3. The CDR3 totals 15 residues. The DNA of the CDR3 is TGTGCCAGCAGCTTCGGGACTAGCGGGAGCGACGAGCAGTACTTC. Its translation is CASSFGTSGSDEQYF.

This clonotype was seen ten or more times. The chain carries TRBV3-1 and TRBJ2-7; D remains ambiguous. Trimming stripped 3 bases from V and 1 base from J, with 1 base between. The CDR3 consists of 11 residues. Germline values: CDR1 LGHDT, CDR2 YNNKEL (reference sequence). CDR3 bases: TGTGCCAGCAGCCAGTCCTACGAGCAGTACTTC. It codes for CASSQSYEQYF.

The chain combines TRBV27 with TRBJ1-6, with 9 positions matching TRBD1. Germline CDR1 and CDR2: MNHEY and SMNVEV (reference sequence). This CDR3 region has 14 residues. The V segment lost 6 bases and the J segment 8 bases; nucleotides outside the gene matches: 5. The CDR3 reads CASRLGQGYSPLHF. The CDR3 DNA follows: TGTGCCAGCAGGCTGGGACAGGGCTATTCACCCCTCCACTTT.

About this clonotype: A much larger clone lies one base from this, so it may be a read error. The chain has TRBV20-1 and TRBJ1-5, with D tentatively TRBD1 (5 bases). There are 14 residues in the CDR3. The V gene's germline CDR1 is DFQATT and CDR2 SNEGSKA (reference sequence). V was shortened by 0 bases and J by 6 bases, with 12 bases between the two germline ends. This chain's CDR3 is CSARDFNRSQPQHF. Here the CDR3 DNA reads TGCAGTGCTAGAGATTTTAACAGGAGTCAGCCCCAGCATTTT.

Notes on this clonotype: The junction differs from germline at one of its ends, possibly a read error. This sequence joins TRBV5-1 and TRBJ1-2, with D unclear. The germline V gene encodes CDR1 SGHRS and CDR2 YFSETQ. The CDR3 extends over 12 amino acids. In DNA form, the CDR3 reads TGCGCCAGCGGCTTGTATCCGGGCGGCTACACCTTC. This gives the protein CASGLYPGGYTF.

In the case of this clonotype: Given a much more abundant clone one base away, this may be a read error. V and J are TRBV10-3 and TRBJ2-3; possibly TRBD1 for D (6 bases). The germline gives CDR1 ENHRY, CDR2 SYGVKD. CDR3 length: 13 residues. The CDR3 nucleotides are TGTGCCATCAGTGGGACAGTCACAGATACGCGGTATTTT. Translation: CAISGTVTDTRYF.

The sample holds a few counts of this clonotype. The V call is TRBV12-3 or TRBV12-4, the J call TRBJ1-4; D unresolved. Trimming left V 0 bases short and J 2 bases short, with 7 bases between. This CDR3 region has 15 residues. CDR3 bases: TGTGCCAGCAGTTTAGCGGCAGGCACTAATGAAAAACTGTTTTTT. It specifies CASSLAAGTNEKLFF.

The table lists this clonotype with many counts. The chain combines TRBV30 with TRBJ2-3, with a possible D match to TRBD2 (7 bases). The CDR3 runs to 13 residues. V was trimmed by 2 bases and J by 5 bases, leaving 11 bases between them. Germline CDR1 and CDR2: GTSNPN and SVGIG (reference sequence). CDR3 coding DNA: TGTGCCTGGAGTCCGGGGGGCTTAGATACGCAGTATTTT. Translating gives CAWSPGGLDTQYF. The full variable domain, its missing parts supplied by reference TRBV30 and TRBJ2-3, is SQTIHQWPATLVQPVGSPLSLECTVEGTSNPNLYWYRQAAGRGLQLLFYSVGIGQISSEVPQNLSASRPQDRQFILSSKKLLLSDSGFYLCAWSPGGLDTQYFGPGTRLTVL.